The next 15 T cell receptor beta chains were all read from a single sample in a study of blood T cell repertoires in COVID-19. Here immunoSEQ multiplex PCR was the method, and the copy in TCRdb shows in-frame clones only, minus some. The sample yields about 280,000 clones, about 90% seen once. The sequenced sample consisted of peripheral blood. These receptors came from a woman in her twenties or thirties with COVID-19, enrolled during active disease.

The rearrangement uses TRBV4-1 and TRBJ1-1; no definite D call. CDR3 length: 14 amino acids. CDR1 is MGHRA and CDR2 is YSYEKL in the germline V gene. V was shortened by 0 bases and J by 6 bases, with 11 bases between the two germline ends. The chain's CDR3 is CASSQEGRRAEAFF. For the CDR3, the DNA is TGCGCCAGCAGCCAAGAAGGGAGGCGAGCTGAAGCTTTCTTT.

V and J are TRBV5-1 and TRBJ1-2; 7 nucleotides match TRBD1. Germline V gives CDR1 SGHRS, CDR2 YFSETQ. V was pared by 3 bases and J by 8 bases, with 7 bases of the junction left unmatched. The CDR3 spans 13 residues. The chain's CDR3 is CASSSQGIEGYTF. CDR3 DNA: TGCGCCAGCAGCTCACAGGGGATTGAGGGCTACACCTTC.

CDR3 nucleotides: TGTGCCAGCAGCTTAGGTTGGCGGGGGGGCGTGGATACGCAGTATTTT. Translation gives CASSLGWRGGVDTQYF. The rearrangement uses TRBV7-2 and TRBJ2-3; 9 nucleotides line up with TRBD2. Germline CDR1 reads SGHTA; CDR2 reads FQGNSA. Losses at the gene ends were 1 base for V and 6 bases for J; bases not matched to a gene: 8. The CDR3 totals 16 residues.

The chain couples TRBV19 to TRBJ1-4, with 8 bases lining up with TRBD1. J lost 7 bases, V lost 7 bases, and 8 bases had no gene match. The CDR3 length is 14 residues. CDR1 LNHDA and CDR2 SQIVND come from the germline V gene (reference sequence). CDR3 in DNA: TGTGCCAGTACTACGGACAGGGCGCCTGAAAAACTGTTTTTT. Translated, it gives CASTTDRAPEKLFF.

The chain uses TRBV2 and TRBJ1-1, with TRBD1 identical over 8 bases. Germline V gene data show CDR1 as SNHLY and CDR2 as FYNNEI. The CDR3 length is 16 residues. Trimming removed 6 bases from V and 0 bases from J; junction bases left unmatched: 9. The CDR3 DNA reads as TGTGCCAGCAGGGCCTACCCGGACAGGGTGAACACTGAAGCTTTCTTT. Encoded protein: CASRAYPDRVNTEAFF.

The V call is TRBV4-1, the J call TRBJ1-6; no clear D gene. Germline lookup yields CDR1 MGHRA and CDR2 YSYEKL. Trimming stripped 0 bases from V and 0 bases from J, with 6 bases between. This CDR3 is 16 amino acids long. CDR3 loop: CASSQDRDSYNSPLHF. CDR3 nucleotides: TGCGCCAGCAGCCAAGACCGGGACTCCTATAATTCACCCCTCCACTTT.

This clone was observed a few times. This chain uses TRBV5-1 with TRBJ1-1, with 7 bases aligning to TRBD1. CDR3 length: 14 residues. V lost 5 bases to trimming and J lost 3 bases; unmatched junction nucleotides: 7. Germline values: CDR1 SGHRS, CDR2 YFSETQ. The CDR3 coding sequence is TGCGCCAGCAGGTTACAGGGGCGGGACACTGAAGCTTTCTTT. It yields the protein CASRLQGRDTEAFF.

The J gene is TRBJ1-2, the V gene TRBV30, with TRBD1 identical over 9 bases. Looked up from germline, CDR1 is GTSNPN and CDR2 is SVGIG (reference sequence). The V gene end was trimmed by 4 bases and the J gene end by 5 bases; junction bases not matched to a gene: 5. The CDR3 is 13 residues long. The CDR3 reads CAWNRDRAYGYTF. The CDR3 bases are TGTGCCTGGAATCGGGACAGGGCGTATGGCTACACCTTC.

Details on this clone: This sample also contains other DNA sequences that code for the same CDR3. The chain joins TRBV2 to TRBJ2-7; D possibly corresponds to TRBD1 (5 bases). The CDR3 consists of 13 residues. V dropped 5 bases and J dropped 0 bases, with 8 bases sitting between them. Germline V gene sequence: CDR1 SNHLY, CDR2 FYNNEI. In nucleotides, the CDR3 is TGTGCCAGCAGTAGGGGTCCCTCCTACGAGCAGTACTTC. Its protein product is CASSRGPSYEQYF.

The chain couples TRBV6-5 to TRBJ1-1, with D unresolved. CDR3 size: 15 residues. The V gene lost 5 bases and the J gene lost 5 bases, with 18 bases spanning the gap. Germline-derived CDR1 and CDR2 are MNHEY and SVGAGI. The CDR3 DNA follows: TGTGCCAGCAGTCACCTTATCGGGGTGTGGACTGAAGCTTTCTTT. It specifies CASSHLIGVWTEAFF.

The rearrangement links TRBV5-1 to TRBJ2-7; D ambiguous. The V and J ends lost 4 bases and 1 base respectively, with 6 bases between them. Germline V lookup: CDR1 SGHRS, CDR2 YFSETQ. The CDR3 extends over 12 amino acids. As DNA, the CDR3 is TGCGCCAGCAGCGGAGCATCCTACGAGCAGTACTTC. It is translated as CASSGASYEQYF.

The chain carries TRBV7-8 and TRBJ2-7; D is possibly TRBD2 (7 bases). CDR1 is SGHVS, CDR2 FQNEAQ, per germline. The CDR3 is 14 residues long. V dropped 5 bases and J dropped 4 bases, with 15 bases sitting between them. CDR3 DNA: TGTGCCAGCAGCCTGCCGGGGGGCGTGTACGAGCAGTACTTC. Protein: CASSLPGGVYEQYF.

On this clone: Other nucleotide sequences in the sample specify the same CDR3. This chain connects TRBV6-5 to TRBJ1-1; 8 nucleotides align to TRBD1. CDR3 length: 12 residues. V trimming: 6 bases; J trimming: 5 bases; junction bases outside the gene matches: 2. From germline, CDR1 is MNHEY and CDR2 SVGAGI. The CDR3 loop is CASRTGGTEAFF. CDR3 bases: TGTGCCAGCAGAACAGGGGGGACTGAAGCTTTCTTT.

A single count supports this clone. The limits of the CDR3 on the DNA are not certain, so only TCRdb's listed CDR3 is given. The CDR3 is CASSTSFSSYNSPLHF. The chain links TRBV5-1 to TRBJ1-6. Germline CDR1 is SGHRS and CDR2 is YFSETQ. The CDR3 extends over 16 residues, inclusive of both ends.

The genes are TRBV27 and TRBJ1-1; the D gene is possibly TRBD1 (5 bases). Germline CDR1 and CDR2: MNHEY and SMNVEV (reference sequence). The CDR3 covers 12 residues. V lost 6 bases, J lost 3 bases, and 8 bases lay in between. Here the CDR3 reads CASRRGHTEAFF. CDR3 coding DNA: TGTGCCAGCAGAAGGGGTCACACTGAAGCTTTCTTT.